This TCR beta chain appears in the sequencing data of a study of breast tumors, draining lymph nodes, adjacent tissues. Study-level results: Luminal-like breast cancer showed significantly greater tumor-nontumor repertoire similarity than basal-like breast cancer did.

Breast cancer patients provided tissue from their axillary draining lymph nodes. This CDR3 has 15 amino acids. Per germline, CDR1 SEHNR and CDR2 FQNEAQ (reference sequence). TCRdb itself ran the multiplex PCR reads through MiXCR, one entry per CDR3 protein. The table shows 150,000 to 200,000 distinct CDR3 sequences, with roughly a third occurring only once. Regarding this clonotype: The antigen is not known. A much larger clone is a single base away; this may be a read error.

The sample taken for sequencing was axillary lymph node tissue. V and J are TRBV7-9 and TRBJ1-2, with D perhaps matching TRBD1 (5 bases). This TCR came from a female donor with breast cancer. Some clones in this sample may be carry-over from other donors' samples. This CDR3 reads CASSLTGGGIYGYPF. Written as DNA, the CDR3 is TGTGCCAGCAGCTTAACCGGGGGAGGGATCTATGGCTACCCCTTC.